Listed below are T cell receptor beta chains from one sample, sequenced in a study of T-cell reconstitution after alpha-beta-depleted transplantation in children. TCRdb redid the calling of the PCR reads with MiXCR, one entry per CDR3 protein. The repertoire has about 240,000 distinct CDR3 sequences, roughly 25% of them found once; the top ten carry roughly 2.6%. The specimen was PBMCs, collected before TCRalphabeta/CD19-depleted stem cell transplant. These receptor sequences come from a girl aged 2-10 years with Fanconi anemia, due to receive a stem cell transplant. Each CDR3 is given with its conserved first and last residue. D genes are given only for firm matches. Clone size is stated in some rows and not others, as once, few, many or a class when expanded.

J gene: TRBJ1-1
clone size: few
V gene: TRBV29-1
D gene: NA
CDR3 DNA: TGCAGCGGAGTGTTGGGCATGAACACTGAAGCTTTCTTT
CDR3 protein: CSGVLGMNTEAFF

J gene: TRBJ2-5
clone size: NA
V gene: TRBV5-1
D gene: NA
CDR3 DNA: TGCGCCAGCAGCTCCTCTAGGGAGACCCAGTACTTC
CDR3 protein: CASSSSRETQYF

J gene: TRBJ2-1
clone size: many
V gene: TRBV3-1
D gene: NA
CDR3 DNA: TGTGCCAGCAGCCAAGGGCCGTCTCGCAATGAGCAGTTCTTC
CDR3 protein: CASSQGPSRNEQFF

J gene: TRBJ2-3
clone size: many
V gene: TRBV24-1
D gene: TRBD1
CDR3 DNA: TGTGCCACCAGTGACCCTAGCCATAACAGGGGGCGGACAGATACGCAGTATTTT
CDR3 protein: CATSDPSHNRGRTDTQYF

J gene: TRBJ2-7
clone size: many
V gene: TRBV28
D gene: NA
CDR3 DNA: TGTGCCAGCAGTCCGCGGGACGTGACCTCGGAGCAGTACTTC
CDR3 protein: CASSPRDVTSEQYF

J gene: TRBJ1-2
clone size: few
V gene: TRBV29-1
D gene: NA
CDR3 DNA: TGCAGCGTTGAAGGTCCGAACTATGGCTACACCTTC
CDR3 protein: CSVEGPNYGYTF

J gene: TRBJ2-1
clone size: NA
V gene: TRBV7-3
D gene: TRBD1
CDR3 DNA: TGTGCCAGCAGCTCAGGGGGTCCTATTCCGAGCTCCTACAATGAGCAGTTCTTC
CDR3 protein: CASSSGGPIPSSYNEQFF

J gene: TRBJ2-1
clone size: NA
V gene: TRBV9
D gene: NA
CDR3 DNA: TGTGCCAGCAGCGTCCGGGACGTTGGGTTTTATGAGCAGTTCTTC
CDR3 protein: CASSVRDVGFYEQFF

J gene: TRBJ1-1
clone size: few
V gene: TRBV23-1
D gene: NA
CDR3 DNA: TGCGCCAGCAGTCCCCCGACAGGATTTGAAGCTTTCTTT
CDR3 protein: CASSPPTGFEAFF

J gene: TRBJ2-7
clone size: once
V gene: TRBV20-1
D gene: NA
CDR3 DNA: TGCAGTGCTAGTATCCTCCGGGGCTACGGGCAGTACTTC
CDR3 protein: CSASILRGYGQYF

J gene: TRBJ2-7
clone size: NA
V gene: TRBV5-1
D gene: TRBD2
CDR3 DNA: TGCGCCAGCAGCTTGGGTCGCCCTAGCGGCTACGAGCAGTACTTC
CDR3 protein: CASSLGRPSGYEQYF

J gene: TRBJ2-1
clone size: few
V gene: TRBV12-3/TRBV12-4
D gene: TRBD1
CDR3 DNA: TGTGCCAGCAAGGACAGGGGACCCGGAGGGAATGAGCAGTTCTTC
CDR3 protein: CASKDRGPGGNEQFF

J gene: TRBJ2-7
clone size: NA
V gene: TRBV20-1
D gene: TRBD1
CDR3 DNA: TGCAGTGCTAGAGTCGGGACAGGGGGCGGGGACGAGCAGTACTTC
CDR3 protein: CSARVGTGGGDEQYF

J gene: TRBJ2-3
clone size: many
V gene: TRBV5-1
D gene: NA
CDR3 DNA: TGCGCCAGCAGCTTGGAGGGGGCAGATACGCAGTATTTT
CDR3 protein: CASSLEGADTQYF

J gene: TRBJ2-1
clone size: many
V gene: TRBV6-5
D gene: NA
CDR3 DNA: TGTGCCAGCAGTTACCAAGCGGGACACTACAATGAGCAGTTCTTC
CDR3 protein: CASSYQAGHYNEQFF

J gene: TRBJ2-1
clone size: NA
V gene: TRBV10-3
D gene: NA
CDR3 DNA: TGTGCCATCAGTCCAGGCTCAGCCGACAATGAGCAGTTCTTC
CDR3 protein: CAISPGSADNEQFF

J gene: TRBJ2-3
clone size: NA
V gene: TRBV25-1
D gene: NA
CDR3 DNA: TGTGCCAGCACTCCCCAGGACACAGATACGCAGTATTTT
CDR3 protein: CASTPQDTDTQYF

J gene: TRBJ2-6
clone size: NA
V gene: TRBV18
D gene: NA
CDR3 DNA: TGTGCCAGCTCATTATTGGACAGCCCTCCCTCTGGGGCCAACGTCCTGACTTTC
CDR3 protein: CASSLLDSPPSGANVLTF

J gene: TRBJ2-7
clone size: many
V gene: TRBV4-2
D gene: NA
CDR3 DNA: TGTGCCAGCAGCCAAGTTTGGGGAATGGACTCCTACGAGCAGTACTTC
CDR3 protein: CASSQVWGMDSYEQYF

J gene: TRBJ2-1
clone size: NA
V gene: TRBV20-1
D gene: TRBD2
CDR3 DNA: TGCAGTGCTACCACTAGCGGGTACAATGAGCAGTTCTTC
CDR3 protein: CSATTSGYNEQFF

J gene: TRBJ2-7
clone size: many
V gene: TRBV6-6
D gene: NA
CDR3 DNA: TGTGCCAGCAGTTACGGGTGGGAGCAGTACTTC
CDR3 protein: CASSYGWEQYF

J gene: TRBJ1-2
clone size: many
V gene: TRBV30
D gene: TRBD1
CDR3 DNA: TGTGCCTGGAGTATAACAGGGGGAAGTGGCTACACCTTC
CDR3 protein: CAWSITGGSGYTF

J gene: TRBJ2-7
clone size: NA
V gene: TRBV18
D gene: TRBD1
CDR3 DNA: TGTGCCAGCTCACCGCAACCCCCCGGGACAGGTTATTACGAGCAGTACTTC
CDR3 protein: CASSPQPPGTGYYEQYF

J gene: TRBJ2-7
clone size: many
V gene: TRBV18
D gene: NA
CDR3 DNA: TGTGCCAGCTCACCACGTCCTTACGAGCAGTACTTC
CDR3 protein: CASSPRPYEQYF